This T cell receptor beta chain was identified during a study of cytomegalovirus exposure and HLA in healthy donors (dated by TCRdb to about 2017). About the investigation overall: In an earlier analysis of several hundred of the donors, 276 Gb of sequence data and 100 million or so unique TCR beta sequences from 150 million to 200 million T cells were reported. The study aimed to test whether cataloging public T cell receptors could reveal signatures of past pathogen exposure. The study profiled the T cell repertoires of under 850 subjects by immunosequencing and related them to cytomegalovirus serostatus. In addition to the first cohort of about 650 subjects, a separate validation cohort of 100 to 150 different subjects was used. To study patterns of TCR occurrence, a later analysis re-analyzed previously published TCR beta repertoires from around 660 donors and added high-resolution HLA genotyping. Of the roughly 400 genotyped donors, about 84% fell in the genetic ancestry cluster associated with self-reported Caucasian donors. On average, about 240,000 unique TCR beta nucleotide sequences were sequenced per donor among 398 genotyped donors of the cohort, with roughly 18% of those sequences being non-productive. Every repertoire in the discovery cohort had been generated on one and the same sequencing platform. The study combined high-throughput TCR immunosequencing, statistical association of individual TCRs with disease status, and machine learning to predict cytomegalovirus infection status. The number of typed donors differed by locus: about 629-630 for A, B, C, DRB1 and DQB1; approximately 520 for DQA1; 600 to 610 for DPA1; and some 430 for DPB1. Five DR-DQ haplotypes were handled as single units for association and clustering, since linkage in the cohort was strong. In the later analysis, no new phenotypic data were used to find candidate immune exposures; instead, reliance was placed on TCR beta sequences and their occurrence across donors. A later genetic analysis used genome-wide SNP genotypes for about 55% of the 666 donors, treating that subset as a discovery cohort. Approximately 300 gigabases of sequencing data and approximately 80 million unique TCR sequences were included in an early release covering over 600 HLA-typed donors. To decide whether each TCR beta V gene segment behaved as functional or pseudogenic, an earlier analysis of fewer than 750 of the donors relied on high-throughput TCR beta sequencing. Donor age, sex, ethnicity and CMV serostatus were compiled alongside the repertoire data. Both class I and class II loci were covered by HLA typing, at four-digit resolution.

The protocol used for the library was the immunoSEQ multiplex PCR assay. For the multiplex PCR, a mixture combining 60 forward primers for TCR Vbeta segments and 13 reverse primers for TCR Jbeta segments was used. The CDR3 region of rearranged TCR beta genes was amplified from genomic DNA with a multiplex PCR assay. The Illumina HiSeq System was used to sequence the amplified TCR beta libraries as 87-base-pair reads. In the source study's methods: A later analysis tallied around 82 million unique TCR beta chains across the 700 or so repertoires, and some 12 million of those chains were shared by two or more donors. Raw reads were error-corrected and collapsed into unique sequences with a nearest-neighbor algorithm that merged closely related sequences to remove PCR and sequencing errors. V, D and J gene segments were assigned by aligning CDR3 sequences to IMGT reference sequences. Each retained sequence needed at least a six-nucleotide match to both a V gene segment and a J gene segment. Rearrangements were called productive when the CDR3 lacked stop codons and stayed in frame with V and J; all others were non-productive. Following IMGT convention, CDR3 was defined as the stretch from the second conserved V-encoded cysteine up to the conserved J-encoded phenylalanine. The earlier analysis of about 640 of the donors excluded any sequence lacking an unambiguous match to a single V gene segment. An earlier analysis of 500 to 600 of the donors classified V segments as functional when productive rearrangements were above 56.7% and as segregating when the standard deviation between donors was above 5%. A statistical classification framework was developed to diagnose cytomegalovirus status using the catalog of TCR beta chain sequences. V and J gene assignment, in a later analysis, came from comparing TCR nucleotide sequences with IMGT/GENE-DB human TR gene sequences. The TCRdist pipeline was used in a later analysis to assign CDR3 sequences and most-parsimonious VDJ recombination scenarios. In a later analysis, each TCR beta chain was defined by its CDR3 amino acid sequence together with its V-gene family, and reads without a unique V-gene family were excluded. As a way to deal with suspected cross-contamination and a sequencing artifact, a later analysis dropped 450 to 700 nucleotide sequences that were highly shared and had low generation probability. For each public chain, a later analysis derived a clonal expansion index from normalized ranks of inferred template counts within each repertoire. A later analysis computed generation probabilities with a VDJ recombination model fitted to out-of-frame rearrangements, and checked the results against IGoR. Hypergeometric tests were used in a later analysis to score TCR-TCR, TCR-HLA and TCR-CMV co-occurrence, with a repertoire-size bias correction applied to the TCR pairs. To estimate false discovery rates, a later analysis permuted the HLA or CMV assignments 20 times. In a later analysis, co-occurring TCRs were grouped using DBSCAN, and TCRdist sequence similarity was added for clustering within HLA-allele-positive subsets. Co-occurrence clustering excluded repertoires with fewer than 30,000 or more than 120,000 public chains, plus five with anomalous nucleotide sharing. TCRdb stores this immuneACCESS table with in-frame sequences only. Part of the clones is absent; in the studies checked, under half of the shortfall reflects unresolved V genes, and no reason is known for the rest. The V and J calls and clone size come from that table; D and trimming were worked out from the DNA. The sample has 100,000 to 150,000 clones on record, roughly 74% of them singletons. The ten largest make up approximately 3.8% of the sample.

The cohort was made up of roughly 670 healthy bone marrow donors. At the time of sampling, every cohort member was nominally healthy, though immune exposures that went unrecorded were likely present. The donor tested CMV seronegative, placing the donor among the approximately 360 seronegative members of the cohort. Every donor gave a peripheral blood sample, and the peripheral blood mononuclear cells from that sample were used for TCR beta sequencing. The Qiagen DNeasy Blood Extraction Kit was used to extract genomic DNA from the blood cell samples. Study-wide conclusions, independent of this receptor: This cohort had only TCR beta chains sequenced, and the lack of alpha or paired-chain data limited which features could be detected. Across donors, most TCR sequences were observed very rarely, whereas some public TCRs were present in many individuals. The study listed 164 TCR beta chains as associated with cytomegalovirus. Because counts were too low, more than 15 rarely observed V segments, including chromosome 9 orphons, were left out of the earlier analysis of a few hundred of the donors. In a later genetic analysis, fewer N-insertions in productive TCRs were reported among donors in an Asian-associated ancestry cluster than the approximately 710-donor mean. In a later analysis, around 15,000 TCR beta sequences were associated with specific HLA alleles at a false discovery rate of 0.05. In a later analysis, most CMV-associated TCR beta chains were found to appear HLA-restricted, with HLA associations seemingly driven largely by CMV exposure. Several of the top co-occurrence clusters appeared to be linked to parvovirus B19, influenza, CMV and Epstein-Barr virus, according to a later analysis. In a later genetic analysis, a missense DCLRE1C variant was associated with V-gene and J-gene trimming of TCR beta chains, and the association was replicated in an independent cohort. Presence/absence analyses assumed roughly uniform sequencing depth across donors, an assumption that may not hold. The classifier was reported to diagnose cytomegalovirus status with high specificity and sensitivity in both the original cohort and the validation cohort. According to a later analysis, TCR association rates differed among HLA loci, with DRB1 alleles showing the most associated TCRs and HLA-C alleles showing the fewest. The only immune exposure information available for the cohort was CMV serostatus. In an earlier analysis of more than 450 of the donors, most TCR beta V segments were observed in productive rearrangements about 87% or about 30% of the time, broadly matching IMGT annotations. In a later analysis, HLA-associated TCR beta chains were found to be more clonally expanded and to have lower generation probabilities than equally common non-associated chains. A further reported finding was that TCR beta sequences accurately predicted the HLA-A and HLA-B alleles for most subjects in the first cohort. When HLA alleles, especially DR and DQ, strongly co-occurred, TCR associations were difficult to assign to individual alleles. Correlated functional status among segregating V segments might reflect linkage disequilibrium, but an unknown experimental factor could not be ruled out. Because HLA typing was missing for some donors at each locus, association tests included only the typed subset. In vitro tests confirmed that three of the cytomegalovirus-associated TCR beta chains recognize cytomegalovirus antigens. The sequencing pipeline was judged likely to have produced a cluster of highly shared sequence variants as a technical artifact. The authors suggested that the approach could potentially be generalized to other disease states and immunological phenotypes.

This clone was counted a single time. The specificity of this receptor is unknown. One base away there is no much larger clone; base qualities are not given. Other DNA sequences in the same sample also yield this CDR3. The sequence derives from a man in his forties in good health and CMV-seronegative. The specimen was PBMCs.

The CDR3 protein sequence reads: CASSLLGRDTEAFF. The DNA sequence is as follows: TGTGCCAGCAGCTTACTCGGACGGGATACTGAAGCTTTCTTT. The chain is made from TRBV7-3 and TRBJ1-1; no D segment can be confidently identified. From the cysteine up to the phenylalanine, the CDR3 has a length of 14 residues. The CDR3 DNA has 42 bases and is translated from base 1. The junction shows trimming of 2 bases on V and 5 bases on J, plus 12 bases between the germline ends. CDR1 and CDR2 (SGHTA, FQGTGA) derive from the germline V gene.